This TCR beta chain was observed in a study of T cell responses to AZD1222 COVID-19 vaccine. Profiling relied on immunoSEQ multiplex PCR, and the TCRdb table lists in-frame clones only, not all of them. The data contain approximately 92,000 clones, roughly nine tenths of them singletons. The ends lost 0 bases at V and 2 bases at J; junction bases unmatched: 0. CDR3 size: 15 residues. Germline-derived CDR1 and CDR2 are SGHRS and YFSETQ. The sequence was collected from an adult in good health. This material consisted of peripheral blood, taken on day 0 of AZD1222 vaccination. The genes are TRBV5-1 and TRBJ1-3, with 9 bases lining up with TRBD1. The CDR3: CASSLDRGPGNTIYF. The CDR3 nucleotides are TGCGCCAGCAGCTTGGACAGGGGGCCTGGAAACACCATATATTTT.